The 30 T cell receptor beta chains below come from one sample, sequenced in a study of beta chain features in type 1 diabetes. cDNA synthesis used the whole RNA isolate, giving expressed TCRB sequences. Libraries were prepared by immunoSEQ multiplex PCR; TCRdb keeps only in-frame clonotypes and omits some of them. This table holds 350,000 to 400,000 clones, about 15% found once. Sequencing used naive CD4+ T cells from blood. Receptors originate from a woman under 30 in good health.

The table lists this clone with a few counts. The CDR3 nucleotides read TGTGCCAGCAGTAAGACTAGCGGGATTGTCACAGATACGCAGTATTTT. This translates into CASSKTSGIVTDTQYF. The rearrangement joins TRBV2 to TRBJ2-3, with 11 bases fitting TRBD2. V dropped 5 bases and J dropped 2; count of bases not matched to a gene: 6. CDR3 size: 16 residues. In germline, CDR1 is SNHLY, CDR2 FYNNEI.

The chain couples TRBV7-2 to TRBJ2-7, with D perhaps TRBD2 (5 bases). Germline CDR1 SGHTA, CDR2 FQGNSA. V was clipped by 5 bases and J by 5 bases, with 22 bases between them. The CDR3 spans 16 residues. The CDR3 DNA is TGTGCCAGCAGCCGTGGACTTTCTGAGTCTTTTGACGAGCAGTACTTC. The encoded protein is CASSRGLSESFDEQYF.

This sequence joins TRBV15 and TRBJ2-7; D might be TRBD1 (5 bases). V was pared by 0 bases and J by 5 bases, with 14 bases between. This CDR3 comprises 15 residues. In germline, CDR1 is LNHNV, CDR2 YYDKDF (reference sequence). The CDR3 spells CATSRDRLGDNEQYF. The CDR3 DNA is TGTGCCACCAGCAGAGATAGATTAGGGGATAACGAGCAGTACTTC.

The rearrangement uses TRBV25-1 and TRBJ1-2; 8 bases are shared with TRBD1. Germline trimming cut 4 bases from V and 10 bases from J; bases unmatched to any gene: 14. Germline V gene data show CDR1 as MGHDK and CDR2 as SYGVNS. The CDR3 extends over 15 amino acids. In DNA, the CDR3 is TGTGCCAGCAGTGCACGTCGGTCGCAGGGGGCGCACTACACCTTC. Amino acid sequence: CASSARRSQGAHYTF.

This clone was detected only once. CDR3 nucleotide sequence: TGTGCCAGCAGTACGGGGACTAGCGGGAGTTCGGATACGCAGTATTTT. It is translated as CASSTGTSGSSDTQYF. The chain is built from TRBV28 and TRBJ2-3; 14 bases match TRBD2. The CDR3 is made up of 16 amino acids. With 5 bases clipped from V and 6 bases from J, the junction kept 7 bases outside the gene matches. The germline CDR1 and CDR2 sequences are MDHEN and SYDVKM.

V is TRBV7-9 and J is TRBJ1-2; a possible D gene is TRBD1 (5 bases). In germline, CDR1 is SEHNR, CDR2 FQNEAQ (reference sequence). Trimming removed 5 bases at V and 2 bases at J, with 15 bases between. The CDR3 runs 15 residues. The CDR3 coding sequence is TGTGCCAGCAGCCGTCCTTCTGGGGGGAACTATGGCTACACCTTC. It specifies CASSRPSGGNYGYTF.

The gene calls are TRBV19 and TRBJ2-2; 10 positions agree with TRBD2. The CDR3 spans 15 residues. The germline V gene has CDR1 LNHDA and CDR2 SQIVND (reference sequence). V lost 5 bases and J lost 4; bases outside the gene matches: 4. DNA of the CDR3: TGTGCCAGTAGTGGACTAGCGGTCTTCACCGGGGAGCTGTTTTTT. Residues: CASSGLAVFTGELFF.

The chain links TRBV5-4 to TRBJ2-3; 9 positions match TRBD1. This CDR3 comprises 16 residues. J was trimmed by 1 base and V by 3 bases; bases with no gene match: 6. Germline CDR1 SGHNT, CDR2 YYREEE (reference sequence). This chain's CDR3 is CASSSARDRGTDTQYF. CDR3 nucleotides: TGTGCCAGCAGCTCCGCCCGGGACAGGGGCACAGATACGCAGTATTTT.

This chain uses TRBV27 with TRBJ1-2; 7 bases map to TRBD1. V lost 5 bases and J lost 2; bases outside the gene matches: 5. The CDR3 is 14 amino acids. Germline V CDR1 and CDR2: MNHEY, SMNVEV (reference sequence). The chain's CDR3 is CASSTLTGNYGYTF. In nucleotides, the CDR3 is TGTGCCAGCAGTACCCTGACAGGGAACTATGGCTACACCTTC.

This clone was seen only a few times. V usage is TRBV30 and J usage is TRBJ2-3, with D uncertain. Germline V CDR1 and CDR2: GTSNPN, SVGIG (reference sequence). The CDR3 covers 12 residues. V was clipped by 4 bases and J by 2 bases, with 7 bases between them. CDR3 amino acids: CAWTGVTDTQYF. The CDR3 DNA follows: TGTGCCTGGACAGGCGTCACAGATACGCAGTATTTT.

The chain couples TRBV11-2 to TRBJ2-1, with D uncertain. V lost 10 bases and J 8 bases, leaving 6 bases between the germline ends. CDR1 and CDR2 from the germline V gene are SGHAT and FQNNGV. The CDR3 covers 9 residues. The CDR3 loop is CAIQDEQFF. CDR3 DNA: TGTGCCATCCAGGATGAGCAGTTCTTC.

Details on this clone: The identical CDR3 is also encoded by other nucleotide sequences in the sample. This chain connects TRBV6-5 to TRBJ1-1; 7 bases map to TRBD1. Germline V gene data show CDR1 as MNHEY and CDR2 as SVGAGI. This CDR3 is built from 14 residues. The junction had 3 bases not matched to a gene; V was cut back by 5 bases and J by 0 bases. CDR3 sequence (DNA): TGTGCCAGCAGTAGGGACAGCCTGAACACTGAAGCTTTCTTT. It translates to CASSRDSLNTEAFF.

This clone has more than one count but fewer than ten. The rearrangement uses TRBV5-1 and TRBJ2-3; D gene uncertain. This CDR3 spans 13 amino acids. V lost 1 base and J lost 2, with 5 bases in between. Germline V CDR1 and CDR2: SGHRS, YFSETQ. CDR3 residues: CASSLPITDTQYF. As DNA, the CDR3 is TGCGCCAGCAGCTTGCCAATCACAGATACGCAGTATTTT.

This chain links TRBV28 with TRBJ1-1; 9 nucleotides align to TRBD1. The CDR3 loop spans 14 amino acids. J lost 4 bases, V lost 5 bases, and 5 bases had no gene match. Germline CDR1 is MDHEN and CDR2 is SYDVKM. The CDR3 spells CASSPRQGVTEAFF. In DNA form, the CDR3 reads TGTGCCAGCAGTCCTCGACAGGGGGTCACTGAAGCTTTCTTT.

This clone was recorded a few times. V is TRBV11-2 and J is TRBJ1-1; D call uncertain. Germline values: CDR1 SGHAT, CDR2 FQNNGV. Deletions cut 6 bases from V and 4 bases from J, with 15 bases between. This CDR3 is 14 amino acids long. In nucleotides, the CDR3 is TGTGCCAGCAGGCGGCTCGGAGGGTCCACTGAAGCTTTCTTT. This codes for CASRRLGGSTEAFF.

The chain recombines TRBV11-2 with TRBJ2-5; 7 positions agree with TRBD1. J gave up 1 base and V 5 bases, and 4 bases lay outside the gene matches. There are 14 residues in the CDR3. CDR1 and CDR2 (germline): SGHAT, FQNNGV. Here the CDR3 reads CASSLGQAQETQYF. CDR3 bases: TGTGCCAGCAGCCTTGGACAGGCCCAAGAGACCCAGTACTTC.

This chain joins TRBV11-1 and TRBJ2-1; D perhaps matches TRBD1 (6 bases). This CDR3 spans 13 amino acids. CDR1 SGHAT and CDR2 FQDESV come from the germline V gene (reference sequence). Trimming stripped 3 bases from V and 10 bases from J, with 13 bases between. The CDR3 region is CASSLTGPGEQFF. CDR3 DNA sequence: TGTGCCAGCAGCTTGACAGGCCCCGGGGAGCAGTTCTTC.

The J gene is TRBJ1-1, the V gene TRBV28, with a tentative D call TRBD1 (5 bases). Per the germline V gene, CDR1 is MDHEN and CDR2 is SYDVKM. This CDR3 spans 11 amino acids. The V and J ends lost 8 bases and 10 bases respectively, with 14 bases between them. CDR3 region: CASGNQRGAFF. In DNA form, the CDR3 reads TGTGCCAGCGGAAACCAAAGGGGAGCTTTCTTT.

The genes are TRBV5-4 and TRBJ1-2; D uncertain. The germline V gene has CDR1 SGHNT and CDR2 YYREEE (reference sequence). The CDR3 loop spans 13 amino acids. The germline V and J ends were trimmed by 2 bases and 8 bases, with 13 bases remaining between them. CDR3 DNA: TGTGCCAGCAGCTTTGGTCGAGAGCCGGGCTACACCTTC. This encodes CASSFGREPGYTF.

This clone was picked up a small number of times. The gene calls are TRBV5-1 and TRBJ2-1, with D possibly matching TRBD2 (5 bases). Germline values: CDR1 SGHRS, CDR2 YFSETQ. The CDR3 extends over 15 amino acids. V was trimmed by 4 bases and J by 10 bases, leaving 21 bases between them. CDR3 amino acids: CASSRGGPNAEEQFF. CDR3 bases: TGCGCCAGCAGCCGCGGAGGACCGAACGCGGAGGAGCAGTTCTTC.

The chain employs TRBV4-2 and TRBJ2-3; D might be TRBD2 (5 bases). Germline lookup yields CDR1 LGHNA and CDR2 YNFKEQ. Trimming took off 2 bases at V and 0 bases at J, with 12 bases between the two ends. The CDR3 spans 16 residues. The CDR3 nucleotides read TGTGCCAGCAGCCAACGCAGCGGAACTAGCACAGATACGCAGTATTTT. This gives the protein CASSQRSGTSTDTQYF.

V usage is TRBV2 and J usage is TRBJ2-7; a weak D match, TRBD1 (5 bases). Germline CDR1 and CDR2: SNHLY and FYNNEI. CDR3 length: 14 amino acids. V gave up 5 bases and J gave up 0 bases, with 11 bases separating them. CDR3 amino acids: CASSFAQGSYEQYF. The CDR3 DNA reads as TGTGCCAGCAGTTTTGCGCAGGGCTCCTACGAGCAGTACTTC.

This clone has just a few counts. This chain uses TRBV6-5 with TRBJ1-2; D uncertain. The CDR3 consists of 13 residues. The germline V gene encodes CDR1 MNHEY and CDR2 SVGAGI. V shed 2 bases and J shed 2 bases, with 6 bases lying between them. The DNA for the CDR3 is TGTGCCAGCAGTTACACGGGGAACTATGGCTACACCTTC. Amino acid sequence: CASSYTGNYGYTF.

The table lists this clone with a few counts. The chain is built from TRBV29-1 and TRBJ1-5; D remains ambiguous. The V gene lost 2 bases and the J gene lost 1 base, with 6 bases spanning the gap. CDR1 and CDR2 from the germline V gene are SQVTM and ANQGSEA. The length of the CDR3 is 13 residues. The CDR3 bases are TGCAGCGTTGAACCCGGGAGCAATCAGCCCCAGCATTTT. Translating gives CSVEPGSNQPQHF.

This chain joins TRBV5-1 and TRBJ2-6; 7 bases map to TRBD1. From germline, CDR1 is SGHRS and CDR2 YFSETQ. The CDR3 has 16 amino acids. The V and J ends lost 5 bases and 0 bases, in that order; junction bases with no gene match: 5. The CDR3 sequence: CASRGQPSSGANVLTF. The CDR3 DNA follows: TGCGCCAGCAGGGGACAGCCCTCCTCTGGGGCCAACGTCCTGACTTTC. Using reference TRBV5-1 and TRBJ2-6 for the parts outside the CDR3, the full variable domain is KAGVTQTPRYLIKTRGQQVTLSCSPISGHRSVSWYQQTPGQGLQFLFEYFSETQRNKGNFPGRFSGRQFSNSRSEMNVSTLELGDSALYLCASRGQPSSGANVLTFGAGSRLTVL.

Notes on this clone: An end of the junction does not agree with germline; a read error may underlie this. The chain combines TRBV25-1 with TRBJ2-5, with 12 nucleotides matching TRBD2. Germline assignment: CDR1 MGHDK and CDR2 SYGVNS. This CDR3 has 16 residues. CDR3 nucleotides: TGTGCCAGCAGTGAATGGACTAGCGGGAACCAGGAGACCCAGTACTTC. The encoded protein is CASSEWTSGNQETQYF. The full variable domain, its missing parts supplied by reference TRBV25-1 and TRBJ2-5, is EADIYQTPRYLVIGTGKKITLECSQTMGHDKMYWYQQDPGMELHLIHYSYGVNSTEKGDLSSESTVSRIRTEHFPLTLESARPSHTSQYLCASSEWTSGNQETQYFGPGTRLLVL.

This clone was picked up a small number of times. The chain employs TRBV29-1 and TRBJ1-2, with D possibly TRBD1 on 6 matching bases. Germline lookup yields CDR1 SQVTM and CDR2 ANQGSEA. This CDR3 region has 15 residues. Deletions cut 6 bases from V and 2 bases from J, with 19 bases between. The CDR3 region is CSVATHRVENYGYTF. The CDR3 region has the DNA TGCAGCGTGGCTACCCACAGGGTGGAGAACTATGGCTACACCTTC. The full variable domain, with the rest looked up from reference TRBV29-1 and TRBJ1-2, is SAVISQKPSRDICQRGTSLTIQCQVDSQVTMMFWYRQQPGQSLTLIATANQGSEATYESGFVIDKFPISRPNLTFSTLTVSNMSPEDSSIYLCSVATHRVENYGYTFGSGTRLTVV.

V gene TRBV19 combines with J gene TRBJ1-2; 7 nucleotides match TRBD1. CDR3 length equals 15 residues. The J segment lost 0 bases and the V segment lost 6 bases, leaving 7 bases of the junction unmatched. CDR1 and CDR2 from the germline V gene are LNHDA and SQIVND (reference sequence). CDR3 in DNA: TGTGCCAGTAGGCACACCGGGACAGCTAACTATGGCTACACCTTC. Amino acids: CASRHTGTANYGYTF.

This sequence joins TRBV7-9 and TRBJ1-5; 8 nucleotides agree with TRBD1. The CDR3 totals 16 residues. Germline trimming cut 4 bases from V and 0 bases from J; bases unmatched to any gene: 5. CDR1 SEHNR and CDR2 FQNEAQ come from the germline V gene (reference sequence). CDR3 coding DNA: TGTGCCAGCAGCTCAGGACAGGGTAATAGCAATCAGCCCCAGCATTTT. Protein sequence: CASSSGQGNSNQPQHF.

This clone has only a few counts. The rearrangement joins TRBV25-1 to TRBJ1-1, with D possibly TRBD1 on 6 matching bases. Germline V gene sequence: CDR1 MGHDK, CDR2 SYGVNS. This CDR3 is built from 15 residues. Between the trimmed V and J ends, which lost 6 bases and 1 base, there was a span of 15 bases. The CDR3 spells CASSARGQRNTEAFF. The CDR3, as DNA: TGTGCCAGCAGCGCCCGTGGACAGAGGAACACTGAAGCTTTCTTT.